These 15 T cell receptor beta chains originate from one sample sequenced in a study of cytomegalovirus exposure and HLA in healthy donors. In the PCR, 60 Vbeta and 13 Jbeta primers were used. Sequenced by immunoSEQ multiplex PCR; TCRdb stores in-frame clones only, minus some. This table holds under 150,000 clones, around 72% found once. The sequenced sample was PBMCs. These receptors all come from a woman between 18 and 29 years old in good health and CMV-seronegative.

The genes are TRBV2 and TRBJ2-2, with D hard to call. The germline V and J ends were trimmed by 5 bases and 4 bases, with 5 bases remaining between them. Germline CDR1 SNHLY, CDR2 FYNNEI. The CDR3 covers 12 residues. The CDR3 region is CASSTVTGELFF. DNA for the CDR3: TGTGCCAGCAGTACAGTCACCGGGGAGCTGTTTTTT.

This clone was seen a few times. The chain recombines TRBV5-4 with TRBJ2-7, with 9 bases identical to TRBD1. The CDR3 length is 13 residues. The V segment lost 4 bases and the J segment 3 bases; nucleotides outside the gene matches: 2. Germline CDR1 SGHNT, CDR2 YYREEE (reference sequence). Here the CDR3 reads CASSRDRDYEQYF. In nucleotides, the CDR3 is TGTGCCAGCAGCCGGGACAGGGACTACGAGCAGTACTTC.

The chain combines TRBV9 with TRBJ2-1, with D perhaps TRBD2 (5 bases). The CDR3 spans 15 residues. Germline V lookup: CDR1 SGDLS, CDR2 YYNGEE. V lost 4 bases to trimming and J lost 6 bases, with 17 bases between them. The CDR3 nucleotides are TGTGCCAGCAGCCGGCGGGCGAATCTTCTCAATGAGCAGTTCTTC. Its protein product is CASSRRANLLNEQFF.

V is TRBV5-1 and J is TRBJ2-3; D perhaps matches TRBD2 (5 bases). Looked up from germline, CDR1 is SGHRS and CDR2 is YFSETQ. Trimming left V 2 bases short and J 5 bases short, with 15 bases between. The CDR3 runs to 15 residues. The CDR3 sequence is CASSFRAGNLDTQYF. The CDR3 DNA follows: TGCGCCAGCAGCTTCCGGGCGGGCAACTTAGATACGCAGTATTTT.

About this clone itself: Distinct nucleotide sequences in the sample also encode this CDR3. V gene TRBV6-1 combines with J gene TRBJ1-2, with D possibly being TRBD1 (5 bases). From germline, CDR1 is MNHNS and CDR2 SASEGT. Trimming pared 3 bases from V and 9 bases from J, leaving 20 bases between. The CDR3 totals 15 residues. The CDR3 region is CASSENPSGQGSYTF. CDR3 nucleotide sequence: TGTGCCAGCAGTGAGAATCCGAGTGGACAAGGTAGCTACACCTTC.

CDR3 amino acids: CASSQSRSGTQYF. The CDR3 DNA is TGCGCCAGCAGCCAATCCAGGTCTGGGACCCAGTACTTC. This sequence joins TRBV5-1 and TRBJ2-5, with D hard to call. V lost 4 bases to trimming and J lost 7 bases, with 14 bases between them. The CDR3 is made up of 13 amino acids. CDR1 is SGHRS, CDR2 YFSETQ, per germline.

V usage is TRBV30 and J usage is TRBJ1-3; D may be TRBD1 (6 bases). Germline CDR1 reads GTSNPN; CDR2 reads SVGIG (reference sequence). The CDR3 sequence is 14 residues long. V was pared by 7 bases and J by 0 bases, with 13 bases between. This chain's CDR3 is CASLGDNSGNTIYF. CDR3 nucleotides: TGTGCCTCCCTTGGGGACAACTCTGGAAACACCATATATTTT.

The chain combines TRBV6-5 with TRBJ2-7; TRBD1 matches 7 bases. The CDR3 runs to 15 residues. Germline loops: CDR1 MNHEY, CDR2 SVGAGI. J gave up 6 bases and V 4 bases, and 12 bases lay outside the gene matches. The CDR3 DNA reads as TGTGCCAGCAGTTTCTCACAGGGGCCTTCGGGCGAGCAGTACTTC. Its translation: CASSFSQGPSGEQYF.

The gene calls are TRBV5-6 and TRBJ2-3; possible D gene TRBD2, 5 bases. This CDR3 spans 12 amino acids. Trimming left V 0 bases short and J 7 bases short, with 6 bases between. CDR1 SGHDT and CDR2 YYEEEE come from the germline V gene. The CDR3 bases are TGTGCCAGCAGCTTGGGAGGGAATACGCAGTATTTT. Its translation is CASSLGGNTQYF.

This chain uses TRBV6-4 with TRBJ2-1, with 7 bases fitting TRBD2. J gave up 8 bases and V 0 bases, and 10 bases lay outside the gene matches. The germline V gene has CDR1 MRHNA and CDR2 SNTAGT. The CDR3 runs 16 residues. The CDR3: CASSDSGLAVPDEQFF. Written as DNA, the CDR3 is TGTGCCAGCAGTGACTCGGGTCTAGCGGTGCCGGATGAGCAGTTCTTC.

The DNA for the CDR3 is TGTGCCAGCAGCCCGGACACACTGGTGGGCTACACCTTC. It specifies CASSPDTLVGYTF. The rearrangement uses TRBV5-4 and TRBJ1-2; possible D gene TRBD1, 5 bases. CDR1 is SGHNT and CDR2 is YYREEE in the germline V gene (reference sequence). CDR3 length equals 13 residues. The germline V and J ends were trimmed by 4 bases and 8 bases, with 15 bases remaining between them.

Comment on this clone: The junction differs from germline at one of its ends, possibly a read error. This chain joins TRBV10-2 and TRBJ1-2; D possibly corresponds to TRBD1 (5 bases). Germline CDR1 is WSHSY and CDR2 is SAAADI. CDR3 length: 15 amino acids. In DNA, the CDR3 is TGCGCCAGCAATGAGTCCGGACATTCTCGAGGAGGCTACACCTTC. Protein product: CASNESGHSRGGYTF.

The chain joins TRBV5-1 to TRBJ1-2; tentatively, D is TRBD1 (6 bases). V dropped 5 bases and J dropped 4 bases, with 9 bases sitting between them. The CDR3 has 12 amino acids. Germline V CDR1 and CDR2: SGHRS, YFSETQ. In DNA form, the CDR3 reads TGCGCCAGCAGACAGGGCGTCTATGGCTACACCTTC. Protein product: CASRQGVYGYTF.

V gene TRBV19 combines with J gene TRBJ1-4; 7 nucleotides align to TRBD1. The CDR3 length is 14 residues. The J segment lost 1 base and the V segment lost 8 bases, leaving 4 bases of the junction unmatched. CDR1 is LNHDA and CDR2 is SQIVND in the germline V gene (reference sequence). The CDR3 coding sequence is TGTGCCAGTGGAGGGGGCTTAACTAATGAAAAACTGTTTTTT. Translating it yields CASGGGLTNEKLFF.

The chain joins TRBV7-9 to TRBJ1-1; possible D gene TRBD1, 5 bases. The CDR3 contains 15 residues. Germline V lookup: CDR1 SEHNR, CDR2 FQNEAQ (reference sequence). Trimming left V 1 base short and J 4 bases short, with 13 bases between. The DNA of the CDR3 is TGTGCCAGCAGCTTAGATTTAGGGGTTGGCACTGAAGCTTTCTTT. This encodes CASSLDLGVGTEAFF. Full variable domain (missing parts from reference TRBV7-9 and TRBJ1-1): DTGVSQNPRHKITKRGQNVTFRCDPISEHNRLYWYRQTLGQGPEFLTYFQNEAQLEKSRLLSDRFSAERPKGSFSTLEIQRTEQGDSAMYLCASSLDLGVGTEAFFGQGTRLTVV.